This T cell receptor beta chain comes out of a study of beta chain features in type 1 diabetes. Whole-study findings and limits: There was a moderate but significant shortening of TCRB CDR3s in all four CD4+ subsets of Type 1 diabetes patients. A potential PCR bias toward shorter templates would be equal in patient and control samples. Sequencing of cDNA might inflate the share of cells that strongly express TCR.

Concerning this clone itself: Its antigen is as yet unknown.

Markers CD45RO/CCR7/CD25/CD127/CD95/CD27 served to sort CD4+ naive, central memory, regulatory and stem cell-like memory cells. Trimming stripped 2 bases from V and 3 bases from J, with 22 bases between. The V gene's germline CDR1 is SGHVS and CDR2 FNYEAQ. The CDR3 length is 18 residues. Reverse transcribing all isolated RNA meant expressed TCRB transcripts were sequenced. Mean read depth for naive, central memory and regulatory T cell samples was approximately 3.57 million reads. TCRdb's table, derived via immunoSEQ multiplex PCR, lists solely in-frame clones and lacks some. Here the sample spans 600,000 to 700,000 clones, around an eighth being singletons.

This clonotype was obtained from a young man with type 1 diabetes. V and J are TRBV7-6 and TRBJ1-1, with D possibly matching TRBD1 (6 bases). What was sequenced was naive CD4+ T cells from blood. Written as DNA, the CDR3 is TGTGCCAGCAGCTTAACGACGGCTCCCGCGGGGGGCCACACTGAAGCTTTCTTT. Translated: CASSLTTAPAGGHTEAFF.